This T cell receptor (beta chain) was sequenced for a study of cytomegalovirus exposure and HLA in healthy donors. About the study: The platform used for the 100 to 150 validation repertoires matched that of the 500 to 850 first-cohort repertoires, a later analysis reported.

Only in-frame clones appear in the TCRdb table, and some are missing; sequencing was by immunoSEQ multiplex PCR. Of approximately 62,000 clones detected, about 91% appear once; the ten largest clones hold over 1%. After removal of 4 bases from V and 2 bases from J, the junction contained 13 bases not matched to a gene. The CDR3 runs to 18 residues. Germline V CDR1 and CDR2: KGHSH, LQKENI. Findings and caveats of the study: The TCR clusters that emerged in the first cohort tended, a later analysis found, to co-occur in the 95 to 150 validation repertoires. As was reported, the classifier diagnosed cytomegalovirus status with high specificity and sensitivity.

This clone has a single count. Antigen specificity is unknown. Among the approximately 110 subjects of the validation cohort, separate from the 666-subject first cohort, were the donors. The source material was PBMCs. This sequence joins TRBV18 and TRBJ1-5, with 8 bases identical to TRBD1. The origin of this receptor is a woman between 18 and 29 years old in good health and CMV-seronegative. For the CDR3, the DNA is TGTGCCAGCTCACGGGACAGGTACTCGGGCGAGGGCAATCAGCCCCAGCATTTT. Its protein is CASSRDRYSGEGNQPQHF.